This T cell receptor (beta chain) was retrieved from a study of T cells in Graves' hyperthyroidism and ophthalmopathy (dated by TCRdb to the late 2010s). Looking at the study overall: Peripheral blood was sampled at the time of initial diagnosis, prior to any treatment. The approximately 100 discovery patients were randomly divided into training and test sets at a 7:3 ratio. The study also compared thyroid tissue and blood T-cell repertoires from several Graves' hyperthyroidism patients. After blood sampling, hyperthyroidism patients were treated with methimazole at a starting dose of 30 mg daily, and ophthalmopathy patients were treated with high-dose intravenous methylprednisolone. TCR Vbeta CDR3 sequencing of fewer than 150 peripheral blood samples (roughly 41 ophthalmopathy, under 80 hyperthyroidism and approximately 17 progressor patients) is reported in the paper. To identify distinguishing TCR V-J signatures, a discovery cohort of around 100 patients was used, comprising 43 with Graves' ophthalmopathy and about 59 with stable Graves' hyperthyroidism. Prospective prediction of ophthalmopathy was tested in an independent validation cohort of 18 to 20 hyperthyroidism patients and around 16 patients who later progressed to ophthalmopathy.

The TCR beta CDR3 regions were amplified from RNA transcripts. A first-round RT-PCR of the TCR CDR3 used the HTBI primer set with the Qiagen OneStep RT-PCR kit. Libraries were constructed in a second round of multiplex PCR, after which size selection and purification were carried out. Libraries were sequenced paired-end with 100 bp reads on an Illumina HiSeq2000. In the source study's methods: SOAPnuke was used to process the raw data, removing reads that contained adapters or uncalled bases, had a mean Phred below 15, or lacked an exact match to the constant primer or identifier. COPE v1.2.5 was used to merge the high-quality paired reads, and each unique nucleotide sequence was defined as a clonotype. MiTCR v1.1 was used to align clonotypes to the IMGT TRBV, TRBD and TRBJ reference segments. Only V-J combinations with frequency above 0.0001, covering about 99% of repertoires, were analysed. A TCS score was defined as the ratio between F50 (clonal expansion) and ExV (chaos), using BLOSUM62-based TCRdist between CDR3 peptides within each V-J. Welch's t-statistics and random forest reduced 500 to 650 V-J features to roughly 13, which were used in a naive Bayes classifier (R e1071). The public reads were reanalyzed by TCRdb: fastp trimming at Q25, MiXCR alignment, in-frame beta chains only. Every CDR3 protein is listed once, alongside the most common genes and DNA of its rows. The V and J calls follow TCRdb's processing rather than the paper's. The sample has roughly 300,000 distinct CDR3 sequences on record, 20% to 25% of them singletons. The ten most abundant clones make up about a quarter of the sample.

This clonotype was seen ten or more times. Its antigen is currently not known. Base qualities were left out, and no much larger clone turns up one base away. Hyperthyroidism patients were newly diagnosed, had a disease duration of under 2 months, and were aged 18 to 65 years. Patients with uncontrolled infections, other autoimmune diseases, pregnancy or lactation were excluded. Clinical symptoms, serum thyroxine and TRAb, thyroid ultrasound, and orbital computed tomography formed the basis for the diagnoses. For progressor patients, blood was drawn at the first diagnosis of hyperthyroidism, before any ophthalmopathy symptoms had appeared. PBMCs were isolated from 7.5 to 10 ml of fresh peripheral blood by Ficoll-Paque density gradient centrifugation. Patients classed as progressors first received a Graves' hyperthyroidism diagnosis and then went on to develop ophthalmopathy during follow-up. Total RNA was extracted using Trizol reagent, and RNA quality was assessed on an Agilent 2100 Bioanalyzer.

V and J lose 5 bases and 7 bases, and a span of 15 bases separates them. From cysteine to phenylalanine, the CDR3 is 14 amino acids long. The only DNA kept is the CDR3, 42 bases in frame from the first base. CDR1 and CDR2, per the germline V gene, are SGHTA and FQGNSA. Points the paper makes about the study in general: A 13 V-J signature model separated ophthalmopathy from stable hyperthyroidism, with 87.88% sensitivity and about 81% specificity in cross-validation and 80%/75% in testing. Most expanded thyroid clonotypes (frequency above 0.001) were also detected in blood, suggesting blood repertoires may reflect thyroid immune responses. No statistical method was used to fix the sample size in advance, and group allocation was not hidden from the investigators. In validation, progression to ophthalmopathy was predicted by the model with 70% to 71% sensitivity and around 75% specificity, a median of approximately 6.5 months before onset.

The sequenced sample was blood. The clonotype comes from a man aged 40-49 years with Graves' hyperthyroidism that later progressed to Graves' ophthalmopathy. This sequence uses TRBV7-2 and TRBJ2-4; the D gene cannot be named for sure. The CDR3 loop reads CASSPERAVNIQYF. The DNA is as follows: TGTGCCAGCAGCCCTGAACGGGCCGTGAACATTCAGTACTTC.